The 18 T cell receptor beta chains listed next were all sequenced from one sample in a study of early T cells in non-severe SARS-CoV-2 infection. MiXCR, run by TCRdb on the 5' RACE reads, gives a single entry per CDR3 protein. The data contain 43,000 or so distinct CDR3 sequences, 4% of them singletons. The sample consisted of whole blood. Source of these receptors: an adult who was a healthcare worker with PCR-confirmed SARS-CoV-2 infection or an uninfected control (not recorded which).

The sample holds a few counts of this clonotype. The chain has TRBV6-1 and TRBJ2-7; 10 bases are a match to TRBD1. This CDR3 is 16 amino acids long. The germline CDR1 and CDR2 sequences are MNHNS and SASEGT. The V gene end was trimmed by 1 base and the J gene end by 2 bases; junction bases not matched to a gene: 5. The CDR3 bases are TGTGCCAGCAGTGAAGACGGGGGGACAGGGGCCTACGAGCAGTACTTC. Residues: CASSEDGGTGAYEQYF.

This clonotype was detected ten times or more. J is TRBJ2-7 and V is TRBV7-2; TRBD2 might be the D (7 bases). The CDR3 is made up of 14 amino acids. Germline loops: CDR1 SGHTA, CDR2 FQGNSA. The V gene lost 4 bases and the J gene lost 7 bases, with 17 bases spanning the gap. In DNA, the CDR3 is TGTGCCAGCAGCTCAGGGGCGGGAGCTAGGGAGCAGTACTTC. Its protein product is CASSSGAGAREQYF.

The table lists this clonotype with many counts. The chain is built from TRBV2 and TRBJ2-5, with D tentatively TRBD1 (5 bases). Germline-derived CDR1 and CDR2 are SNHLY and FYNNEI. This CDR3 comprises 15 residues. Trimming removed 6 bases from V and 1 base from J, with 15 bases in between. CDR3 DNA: TGTGCCAGCAGGGAGACAGTTCACCTCCAAGAGACCCAGTACTTC. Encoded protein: CASRETVHLQETQYF. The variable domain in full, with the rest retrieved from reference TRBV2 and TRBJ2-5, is EPEVTQTPSHQVTQMGQEVILRCVPISNHLYFYWYRQILGQKVEFLVSFYNNEISEKSEIFDDQFSVERPDGSNFTLKIRSTKLEDSAMYFCASRETVHLQETQYFGPGTRLLVL.

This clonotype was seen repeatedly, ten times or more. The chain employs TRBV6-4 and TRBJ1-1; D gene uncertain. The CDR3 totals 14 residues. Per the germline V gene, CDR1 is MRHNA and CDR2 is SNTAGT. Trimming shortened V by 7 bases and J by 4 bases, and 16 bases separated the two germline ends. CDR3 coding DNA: TGTGCCAGCACCCTCTTCTTGGAGGGCACTGAAGCTTTCTTT. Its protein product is CASTLFLEGTEAFF.

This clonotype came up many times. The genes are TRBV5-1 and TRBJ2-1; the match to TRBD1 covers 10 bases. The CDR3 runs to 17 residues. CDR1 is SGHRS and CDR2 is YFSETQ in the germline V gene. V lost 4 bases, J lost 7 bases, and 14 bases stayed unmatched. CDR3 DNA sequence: TGCGCCAGCAGCCTCACGTTGGGGGACAGGGGTAATAATGAGCAGTTCTTC. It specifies CASSLTLGDRGNNEQFF.

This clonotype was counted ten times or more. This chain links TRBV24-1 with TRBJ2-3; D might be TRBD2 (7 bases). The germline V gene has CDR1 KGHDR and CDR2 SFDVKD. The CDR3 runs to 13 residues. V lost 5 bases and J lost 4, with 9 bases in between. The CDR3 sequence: CATSAGGPDTQYF. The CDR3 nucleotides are TGTGCCACCAGTGCGGGGGGCCCAGATACGCAGTATTTT.

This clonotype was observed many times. The DNA for the CDR3 is TGTGCCAGCAGTTACTCGGGACGGTCCTCAGGGGATGGCACTGAAGCTTTCTTT. This translates into CASSYSGRSSGDGTEAFF. The chain employs TRBV6-5 and TRBJ1-1; perhaps TRBD1 as D (6 bases). CDR3 length equals 18 residues. Between the trimmed V and J ends, which lost 0 bases and 4 bases, there was a span of 21 bases. Germline V gene data show CDR1 as MNHEY and CDR2 as SVGAGI.

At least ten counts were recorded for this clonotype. The CDR3 sequence is CSARDPKSDEKLFF. The DNA of the CDR3 is TGCAGTGCTAGAGATCCTAAGAGCGATGAAAAACTGTTTTTT. The chain is built from TRBV20-1 and TRBJ1-4, with D unclear. The ends were cut back, 0 bases at V and 6 bases at J, with 11 bases in the middle. This CDR3 has 14 amino acids. CDR1 and CDR2 (germline): DFQATT, SNEGSKA (reference sequence).

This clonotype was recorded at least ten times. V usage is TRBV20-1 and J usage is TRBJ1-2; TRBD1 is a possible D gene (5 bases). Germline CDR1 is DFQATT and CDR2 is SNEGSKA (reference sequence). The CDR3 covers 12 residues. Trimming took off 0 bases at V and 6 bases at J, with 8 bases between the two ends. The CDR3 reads CSARDVGHGYTF. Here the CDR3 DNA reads TGCAGTGCTAGAGATGTGGGACATGGCTACACCTTC.

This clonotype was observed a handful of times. This CDR3 is CASSLAPVSYEQYF. CDR3 in DNA: TGTGCCAGCAGCTTAGCCCCGGTTAGCTACGAGCAGTACTTC. V is TRBV7-6 and J is TRBJ2-7; D not certain. V lost 0 bases to trimming and J lost 3 bases, with 9 bases between them. The CDR3 covers 14 residues. Germline CDR1 is SGHVS and CDR2 is FNYEAQ.

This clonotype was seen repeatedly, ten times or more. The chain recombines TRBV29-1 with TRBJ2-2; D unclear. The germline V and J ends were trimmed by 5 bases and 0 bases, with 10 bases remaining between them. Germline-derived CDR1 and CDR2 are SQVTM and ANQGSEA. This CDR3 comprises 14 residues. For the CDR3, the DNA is TGCAGCGTTAGGGTCCAGGCGAACACCGGGGAGCTGTTTTTT. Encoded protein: CSVRVQANTGELFF.

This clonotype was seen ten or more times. CDR3 sequence reads: CASSPGQASYGYTF. Written as DNA, the CDR3 is TGTGCCAGCAGTCCCGGACAGGCGTCCTATGGCTACACCTTC. The V call is TRBV28, the J call TRBJ1-2, with 7 bases lining up with TRBD1. The junction had 7 bases not matched to a gene; V was cut back by 5 bases and J by 4 bases. CDR1 and CDR2 (germline): MDHEN, SYDVKM. The CDR3 is 14 amino acids.

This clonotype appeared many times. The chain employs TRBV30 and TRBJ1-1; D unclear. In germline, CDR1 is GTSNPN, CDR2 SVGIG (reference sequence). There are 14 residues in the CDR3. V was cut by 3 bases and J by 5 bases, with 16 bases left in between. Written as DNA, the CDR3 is TGTGCCTGGAGCCTCTTTGAGTTGCGGACTGAAGCTTTCTTT. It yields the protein CAWSLFELRTEAFF.

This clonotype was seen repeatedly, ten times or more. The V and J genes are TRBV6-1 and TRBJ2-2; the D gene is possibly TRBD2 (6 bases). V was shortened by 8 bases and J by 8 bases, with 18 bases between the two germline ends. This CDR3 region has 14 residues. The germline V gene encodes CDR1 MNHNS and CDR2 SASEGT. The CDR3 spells CASLVGGINGELFF. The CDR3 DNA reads TGTGCCAGCTTGGTTGGGGGGATAAATGGGGAGCTGTTTTTT.

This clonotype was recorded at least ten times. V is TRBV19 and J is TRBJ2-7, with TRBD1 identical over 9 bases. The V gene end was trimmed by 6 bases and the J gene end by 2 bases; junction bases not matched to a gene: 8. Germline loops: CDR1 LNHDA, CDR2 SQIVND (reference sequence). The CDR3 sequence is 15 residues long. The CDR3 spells CASSSGTGFPYEQYF. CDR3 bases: TGTGCCAGTAGCTCTGGGACAGGGTTCCCCTACGAGCAGTACTTC.

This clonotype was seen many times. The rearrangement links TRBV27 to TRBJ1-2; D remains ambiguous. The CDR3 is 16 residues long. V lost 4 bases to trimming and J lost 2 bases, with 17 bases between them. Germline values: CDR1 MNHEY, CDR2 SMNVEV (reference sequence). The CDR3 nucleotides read TGTGCCAGCAGTTCCTCGACTGGATCGGTCAACTATGGCTACACCTTC. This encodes CASSSSTGSVNYGYTF.

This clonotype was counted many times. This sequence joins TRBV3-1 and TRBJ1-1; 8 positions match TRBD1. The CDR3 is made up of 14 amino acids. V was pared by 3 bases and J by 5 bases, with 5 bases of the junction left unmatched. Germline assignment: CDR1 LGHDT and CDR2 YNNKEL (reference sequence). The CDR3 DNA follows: TGTGCCAGCAGCCAGCTGGACAGGGTTACTGAAGCTTTCTTT. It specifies CASSQLDRVTEAFF.

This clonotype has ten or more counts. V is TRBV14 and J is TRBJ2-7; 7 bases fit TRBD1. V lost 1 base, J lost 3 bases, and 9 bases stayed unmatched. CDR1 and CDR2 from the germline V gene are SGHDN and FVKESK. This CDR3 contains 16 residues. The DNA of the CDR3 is TGTGCCAGCAGCCAAGCCTTCTTCAGGGGGTTCTACGAGCAGTACTTC. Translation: CASSQAFFRGFYEQYF.